The 18 T cell receptor beta chains in this list originate from one sample, sequenced in a study of blood T cell repertoires in COVID-19. Assay: immunoSEQ multiplex PCR; the TCRdb copy retains only in-frame clones and omits some. Among over 200,000 clones, approximately 86% were seen once, and the ten largest hold around 2.8%. Sequencing was performed on peripheral blood. The source is a woman aged 25-40 years who had recovered from COVID-19.

V is TRBV5-1 and J is TRBJ2-1, with 7 bases that match TRBD1. CDR1 and CDR2 (germline): SGHRS, YFSETQ. CDR3 length equals 14 residues. The junction had 4 bases not matched to a gene; V was cut back by 3 bases and J by 4 bases. CDR3 DNA: TGCGCCAGCAGCTCGGACAGGAAATACAATGAGCAGTTCTTC. Encoded protein: CASSSDRKYNEQFF.

V gene TRBV5-4 combines with J gene TRBJ2-2; possibly TRBD2 for D (5 bases). The germline V gene encodes CDR1 SGHNT and CDR2 YYREEE (reference sequence). The CDR3 consists of 14 residues. Trimming removed 0 bases at V and 4 bases at J, with 7 bases between. The DNA for the CDR3 is TGTGCCAGCAGCTTGGTAGCGAGCACCGGGGAGCTGTTTTTT. Translated: CASSLVASTGELFF.

In nucleotides, the CDR3 is TGTGCCAGCGGGGGGGGTGTGCAGTTCTTC. Translation: CASGGGVQFF. This sequence joins TRBV27 and TRBJ2-1; 7 bases agree with TRBD2. The V gene's germline CDR1 is MNHEY and CDR2 SMNVEV (reference sequence). The length of the CDR3 is 10 residues. J gave up 12 bases and V 8 bases, and 4 bases lay outside the gene matches.

This chain connects TRBV11-1 to TRBJ1-2; D ambiguous. The CDR3 is 14 residues long. The V end lost 7 bases, the J end lost 5 bases, and 17 bases lay between the germline ends. The germline CDR1 and CDR2 sequences are SGHAT and FQDESV (reference sequence). The CDR3 nucleotides read TGTGCCAGCAATTTCGGGTATATCTCATATGGCTACACCTTC. Translation gives CASNFGYISYGYTF. Complete variable domain (other parts from reference TRBV11-1 and TRBJ1-2): EAEVAQSPRYKITEKSQAVAFWCDPISGHATLYWYRQILGQGPELLVQFQDESVVDDSQLPKDRFSAERLKGVDSTLKIQPAELGDSAMYLCASNFGYISYGYTFGSGTRLTVV.

This clone appeared once. Sequence at one end of the junction differs from germline and may be a read error. The chain has TRBV7-3 and TRBJ1-1; TRBD1 might be the D (5 bases). The CDR3 totals 17 residues. CDR1 is SGHTA and CDR2 is FQGTGA in the germline V gene. CDR3 amino acids: CASSPSSPGRVKTEAFF. DNA of the CDR3: TGTGCCAGCAGCCCGTCAAGTCCTGGCAGGGTGAAAACTGAAGCTTTCTTT.

The chain employs TRBV15 and TRBJ2-1; the match to TRBD2 covers 7 bases. The CDR3 spans 15 residues. In germline, CDR1 is LNHNV, CDR2 YYDKDF (reference sequence). J was trimmed by 3 bases and V by 0 bases; bases with no gene match: 2. The CDR3 nucleotides read TGTGCCACCAGCAGAGAGAGCGGGGTCTACAATGAGCAGTTCTTC. Translating it yields CATSRESGVYNEQFF. Filled out from reference TRBV15 and TRBJ2-1, the complete variable domain reads DAMVIQNPRYQVTQFGKPVTLSCSQTLNHNVMYWYQQKSSQAPKLLFHYYDKDFNNEADTPDNFQSRRPNTSFCFLDIRSPGLGDTAMYLCATSRESGVYNEQFFGPGTRLTVL.

The chain combines TRBV6-5 with TRBJ2-3; 11 nucleotides match TRBD2. CDR3 size: 14 residues. Germline-derived CDR1 and CDR2 are MNHEY and SVGAGI. V lost 4 bases, J lost 7 bases, and 4 bases stayed unmatched. The CDR3 region is CASSLAGGLNTQYF. DNA of the CDR3: TGTGCCAGCAGTTTAGCGGGGGGGCTCAATACGCAGTATTTT.

This clone came up a few times. The CDR3 reads CASSSTTQGSPYGYTF. CDR3 in DNA: TGTGCCAGCAGTAGCACCACACAGGGTTCACCCTATGGCTACACCTTC. The V gene is TRBV2, the J gene TRBJ1-2; D might be TRBD1 (6 bases). The V and J ends lost 5 bases and 4 bases respectively, with 20 bases between them. This CDR3 is 16 amino acids long. Per germline, CDR1 SNHLY and CDR2 FYNNEI.

This clone showed up just a few times. The chain uses TRBV11-1 and TRBJ1-1; D call uncertain. Germline V gene lookup returns CDR1 SGHAT and CDR2 FQDESV (reference sequence). The V end lost 5 bases, the J end lost 4 bases, and 14 bases lay between the germline ends. The length of the CDR3 is 14 residues. DNA for the CDR3: TGTGCCAGCAGCCCACACGGGTCGTTCACTGAAGCTTTCTTT. The encoded protein is CASSPHGSFTEAFF.

The V call is TRBV7-2, the J call TRBJ2-5; TRBD1 aligns across 8 bases. CDR1 SGHTA and CDR2 FQGNSA come from the germline V gene. Losses at the gene ends were 5 bases for V and 5 bases for J; bases not matched to a gene: 7. The CDR3 is 14 residues long. CDR3 sequence reads: CASSRTGLLETQYF. The CDR3 DNA is TGTGCCAGCAGCCGGACAGGGCTTCTGGAGACCCAGTACTTC.

DNA of the CDR3: TGCGCCAGCAGCTCCCAGGGGGCTAACACTGAAGCTTTCTTT. Translated, it gives CASSSQGANTEAFF. V gene TRBV5-1 combines with J gene TRBJ1-1; 8 nucleotides align to TRBD1. Losses at the gene ends were 3 bases for V and 2 bases for J; bases not matched to a gene: 3. The CDR3 is 14 amino acids. Germline V gene lookup returns CDR1 SGHRS and CDR2 YFSETQ.

V usage is TRBV3-1 (or the pseudogene TRBV3-2) and J usage is TRBJ2-5; TRBD2 is a possible D gene (5 bases). Germline lookup yields CDR1 LGHDT and CDR2 YNNKEL (reference sequence). The ends were cut back, 2 bases at V and 0 bases at J, with 10 bases in the middle. The CDR3 spans 15 residues. The CDR3, as DNA: TGTGCCAGCAGCCAAAAGGACTGGTACCAAGAGACCCAGTACTTC. This sequence encodes CASSQKDWYQETQYF.

This clone has just one count. V gene TRBV7-2 combines with J gene TRBJ2-5; 9 bases match TRBD1. The CDR3 contains 15 residues. The J segment lost 1 base and the V segment lost 5 bases, leaving 5 bases of the junction unmatched. Germline V lookup: CDR1 SGHTA, CDR2 FQGNSA. This CDR3 reads CASSRDRVVQETQYF. Written as DNA, the CDR3 is TGTGCCAGCAGCCGGGACAGGGTCGTCCAAGAGACCCAGTACTTC. The whole variable domain, remainder taken from reference TRBV7-2 and TRBJ2-5, is GAGVSQSPSNKVTEKGKDVELRCDPISGHTALYWYRQSLGQGLEFLIYFQGNSAPDKSGLPSDRFSAERTGGSVSTLTIQRTQQEDSAVYLCASSRDRVVQETQYFGPGTRLLVL.

The J gene is TRBJ2-7, the V gene TRBV6-5, with D possibly TRBD1 on 5 matching bases. V lost 0 bases and J lost 1, with 7 bases in between. Germline values: CDR1 MNHEY, CDR2 SVGAGI. This CDR3 contains 14 residues. The CDR3 DNA reads TGTGCCAGCAGTTACTCACCAGGGTCCTACGAGCAGTACTTC. Its translation is CASSYSPGSYEQYF.

The V gene is TRBV3-1 (or the pseudogene TRBV3-2), the J gene TRBJ2-7, with D possibly being TRBD2 (6 bases). Looked up from germline, CDR1 is LGHDT and CDR2 is YNNKEL (reference sequence). Trimming removed 0 bases from V and 5 bases from J, with 17 bases in between. The CDR3 totals 16 residues. For the CDR3, the DNA is TGTGCCAGCAGCCAAGATGGCCTAGGCGGAGGGAACGAGCAGTACTTC. The encoded protein is CASSQDGLGGGNEQYF.

This sequence joins TRBV7-6 and TRBJ2-4, with D possibly matching TRBD1 (5 bases). The V and J ends lost 0 bases and 8 bases respectively, with 11 bases between them. This CDR3 contains 14 residues. Germline-derived CDR1 and CDR2 are SGHVS and FNYEAQ. The CDR3: CASSLAPGMDIQYF. The CDR3 DNA reads TGTGCCAGCAGCTTAGCGCCAGGGATGGACATTCAGTACTTC. The whole variable domain, remainder taken from reference TRBV7-6 and TRBJ2-4, is GAGVSQSPRYKVTKRGQDVALRCDPISGHVSLYWYRQALGQGPEFLTYFNYEAQQDKSGLPNDRFSAERPEGSISTLTIQRTEQRDSAMYRCASSLAPGMDIQYFGAGTRLSVL.

The chain employs TRBV29-1 and TRBJ2-5; TRBD1 agrees at 11 bases. Trimming took 6 bases from V and 5 from J; bases not matched to a gene: 8. Germline V gene lookup returns CDR1 SQVTM and CDR2 ANQGSEA. This CDR3 spans 14 amino acids. The CDR3 here is CSVRTGGGGETQYF. The CDR3 nucleotides read TGCAGCGTAAGGACAGGGGGCGGAGGGGAGACCCAGTACTTC.

The chain joins TRBV5-5 to TRBJ2-3; a possible D gene is TRBD2 (6 bases). CDR1 and CDR2 from the germline V gene are SGHKS and YYEKEE (reference sequence). This CDR3 contains 14 residues. The V and J ends lost 4 bases and 2 bases respectively, with 11 bases between them. As DNA, the CDR3 is TGTGCCAGCAGCCTCGGGACTGTCACAGATACGCAGTATTTT. Amino acids: CASSLGTVTDTQYF.